A selection of T cell receptor beta chains follows, all from one sample in a study of cytomegalovirus exposure and HLA in healthy donors. Profiling relied on immunoSEQ multiplex PCR, and the TCRdb table lists in-frame clones only, not all of them. The table shows about 190,000 clones, with 80% occurring only once. Material for sequencing was PBMCs. Receptors were obtained from a boy aged 5-17 years in good health and CMV-seronegative. Both conserved end residues are part of each CDR3. Fields, in order: V gene, D gene, clone size, J gene, CDR3 protein, CDR3 DNA. A D gene is named only where the DNA matches it firmly. For some rows the clone size is stated as once, few or many, or as a class when expanded; others skip it.

>TRBV11-2|TRBD2|few|TRBJ2-1
CASSSIAGGPHNEQFF
TGTGCCAGCAGCTCGATAGCGGGAGGGCCCCACAATGAGCAGTTCTTC
>TRBV19|TRBD1|once|TRBJ2-5
CASSILTGGLETQYF
TGTGCCAGTAGTATATTAACAGGGGGCCTCGAGACCCAGTACTTC
>TRBV30|TRBD2|-|TRBJ2-5
CAWSWTSAQETQYF
TGTGCCTGGAGTTGGACTAGCGCCCAAGAGACCCAGTACTTC
>TRBV10-3|TRBD1|-|TRBJ1-1
CAISEGGQVTEAFF
TGTGCCATCAGTGAAGGGGGACAGGTCACTGAAGCTTTCTTT
>TRBV4-2|-|-|TRBJ1-1
CASSQGYARSPGTEAFF
TGTGCCAGCAGCCAAGGGTATGCAAGGTCCCCGGGGACTGAAGCTTTCTTT
>TRBV7-6|-|-|TRBJ2-2
CASSFSSSAGELFF
TGTGCCAGCAGCTTCTCCTCTAGCGCCGGGGAGCTGTTTTTT
>TRBV27|-|-|TRBJ1-4
CASSFGAGKLFF
TGTGCCAGCAGTTTTGGAGCCGGAAAACTGTTTTTT
>TRBV19|-|-|TRBJ1-2
CASTTIDSLYYGYTF
TGTGCCAGTACCACCATCGACAGTTTATACTATGGCTACACCTTC
>TRBV7-9|-|-|TRBJ1-1
CASSPYYRQGRQSEAFF
TGTGCCAGCAGCCCCTATTACCGCCAGGGAAGGCAAAGTGAAGCTTTCTTT
>TRBV10-2|-|-|TRBJ1-3
CASSEQGSGNTIYF
TGCGCCAGCAGTGAGCAGGGCTCTGGAAACACCATATATTTT
>TRBV9|-|-|TRBJ1-1
CASSVVRVGMNTEAFF
TGTGCCAGCAGCGTAGTGAGGGTTGGTATGAACACTGAAGCTTTCTTT
>TRBV19|-|-|TRBJ1-1
CASSIGGVGTSEAFF
TGTGCCAGTAGTATAGGTGGTGTGGGGACTAGCGAAGCTTTCTTT
>TRBV4-3|TRBD2|-|TRBJ2-7
CASSPGTSGPYEQYF
TGCGCCAGCAGCCCCGGGACTAGCGGGCCTTACGAGCAGTACTTC
>TRBV11-2|TRBD2|-|TRBJ2-3
CASSLVGTSGRTGDTQYF
TGTGCCAGCAGCTTAGTAGGGACTAGCGGGAGGACGGGAGATACGCAGTATTTT
>TRBV9|-|-|TRBJ1-1
CASSATGLDTEAFF
TGTGCCAGCAGCGCTACAGGGTTGGACACTGAAGCTTTCTTT
>TRBV28|TRBD1|-|TRBJ1-5
CASYGTGYQPQHF
TGTGCCAGCTATGGGACAGGGTATCAGCCCCAGCATTTT
>TRBV18|-|-|TRBJ2-3
CASIKEGDTQYF
TGTGCCAGCATCAAAGAGGGAGATACGCAGTATTTT
>TRBV6-6|TRBD1|few|TRBJ2-7
CASSTQGAFGAYEQYF
TGTGCCAGCAGTACACAGGGGGCGTTTGGGGCCTACGAGCAGTACTTC
>TRBV2|TRBD1|few|TRBJ1-2
CASREQGADGYTF
TGTGCCAGCAGAGAACAGGGGGCGGACGGCTACACCTTC
>TRBV7-3|-|-|TRBJ1-4
CASSLGRNEKLFF
TGTGCCAGCAGCTTAGGCAGGAATGAAAAACTGTTTTTT